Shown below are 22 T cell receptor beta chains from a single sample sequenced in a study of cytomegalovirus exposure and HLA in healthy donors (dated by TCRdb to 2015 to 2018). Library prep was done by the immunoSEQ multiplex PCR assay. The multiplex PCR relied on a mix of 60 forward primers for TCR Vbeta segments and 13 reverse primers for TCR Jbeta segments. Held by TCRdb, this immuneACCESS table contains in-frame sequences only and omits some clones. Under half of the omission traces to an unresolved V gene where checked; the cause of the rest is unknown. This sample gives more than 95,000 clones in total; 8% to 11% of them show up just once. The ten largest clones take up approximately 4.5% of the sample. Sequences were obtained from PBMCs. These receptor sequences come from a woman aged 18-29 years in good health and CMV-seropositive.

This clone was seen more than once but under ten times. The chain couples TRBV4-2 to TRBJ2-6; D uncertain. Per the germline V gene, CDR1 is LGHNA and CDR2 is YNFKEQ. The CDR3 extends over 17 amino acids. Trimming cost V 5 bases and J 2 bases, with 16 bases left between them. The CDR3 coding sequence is TGTGCCAGCAGCGCTGGAGACCTCCTTGCTGGGGCCAACGTCCTGACTTTC. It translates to CASSAGDLLAGANVLTF.

Written as DNA, the CDR3 is TGTGCCGGGCGCCCTCGCAAGGAACTTGAAAAACTGTTTTTT. It encodes CAGRPRKELEKLFF. V gene TRBV2 combines with J gene TRBJ1-4, with D hard to call. The CDR3 runs to 14 residues. Trimming pared 11 bases from V and 7 bases from J, leaving 20 bases between. The germline gives CDR1 SNHLY, CDR2 FYNNEI. The variable domain in full, with the rest retrieved from reference TRBV2 and TRBJ1-4, is EPEVTQTPSHQVTQMGQEVILRCVPISNHLYFYWYRQILGQKVEFLVSFYNNEISEKSEIFDDQFSVERPDGSNFTLKIRSTKLEDSAMYFCAGRPRKELEKLFFGSGTQLSVL.

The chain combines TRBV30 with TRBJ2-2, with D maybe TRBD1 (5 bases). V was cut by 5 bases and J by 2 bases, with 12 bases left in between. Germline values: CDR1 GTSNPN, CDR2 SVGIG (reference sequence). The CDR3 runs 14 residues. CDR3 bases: TGTGCCTGGGCTAGACAGAGTAACACCGGGGAGCTGTTTTTT. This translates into CAWARQSNTGELFF.

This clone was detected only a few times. CDR3 DNA: TGTGCCAGCAGCTTAGCGAGGACAGGGGGTGGAAACACCATATATTTT. It yields the protein CASSLARTGGGNTIYF. The chain couples TRBV7-8 to TRBJ1-3; TRBD1 matches 10 bases. The germline V gene has CDR1 SGHVS and CDR2 FQNEAQ. The CDR3 is 16 amino acids. V gave up 0 bases and J gave up 3 bases; unmatched junction bases: 2.

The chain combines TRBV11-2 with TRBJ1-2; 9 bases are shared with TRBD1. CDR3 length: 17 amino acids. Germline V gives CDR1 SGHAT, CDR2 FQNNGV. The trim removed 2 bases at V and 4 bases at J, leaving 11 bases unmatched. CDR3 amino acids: CASSLHLGDRALYGYTF. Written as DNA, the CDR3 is TGTGCCAGCAGCTTACATTTGGGGGACAGGGCCCTCTATGGCTACACCTTC.

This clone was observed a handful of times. The CDR3 protein is CAWSVLAGGPSEQYF. CDR3 nucleotides: TGTGCCTGGAGTGTACTAGCGGGAGGGCCCAGCGAGCAGTACTTC. The chain recombines TRBV30 with TRBJ2-7, with TRBD2 identical over 13 bases. Germline assignment: CDR1 GTSNPN and CDR2 SVGIG (reference sequence). The V gene end was trimmed by 0 bases and the J gene end by 6 bases; junction bases not matched to a gene: 5. The CDR3 loop spans 15 amino acids.

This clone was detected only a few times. CDR3 in amino acids: CASSQEGAGAPYEQYF. CDR3 bases: TGTGCCAGCAGCCAAGAGGGAGCGGGGGCCCCCTACGAGCAGTACTTC. The chain uses TRBV4-2 and TRBJ2-5; 8 bases fit TRBD2. The end of the DNA fits TRBJ2-7 better, so the J call may be wrong. This CDR3 has 16 residues. Germline CDR1 LGHNA, CDR2 YNFKEQ.

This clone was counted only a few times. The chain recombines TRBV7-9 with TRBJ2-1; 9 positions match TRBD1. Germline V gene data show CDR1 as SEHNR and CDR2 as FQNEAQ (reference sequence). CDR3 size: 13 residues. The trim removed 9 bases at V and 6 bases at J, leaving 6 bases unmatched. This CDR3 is CASGTGWSNEQFF. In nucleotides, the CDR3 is TGTGCCAGTGGGACAGGGTGGAGCAATGAGCAGTTCTTC. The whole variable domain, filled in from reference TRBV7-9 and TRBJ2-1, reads DTGVSQNPRHKITKRGQNVTFRCDPISEHNRLYWYRQTLGQGPEFLTYFQNEAQLEKSRLLSDRFSAERPKGSFSTLEIQRTEQGDSAMYLCASGTGWSNEQFFGPGTRLTVL.

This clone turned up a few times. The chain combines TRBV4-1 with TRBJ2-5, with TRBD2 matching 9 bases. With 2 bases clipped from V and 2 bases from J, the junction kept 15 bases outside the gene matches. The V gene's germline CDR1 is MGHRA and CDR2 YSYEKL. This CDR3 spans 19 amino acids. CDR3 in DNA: TGCGCCAGCAGCCAACAAGGGGTCGGAGCGGGAGGAGGGCAAGAGACCCAGTACTTC. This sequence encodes CASSQQGVGAGGGQETQYF.

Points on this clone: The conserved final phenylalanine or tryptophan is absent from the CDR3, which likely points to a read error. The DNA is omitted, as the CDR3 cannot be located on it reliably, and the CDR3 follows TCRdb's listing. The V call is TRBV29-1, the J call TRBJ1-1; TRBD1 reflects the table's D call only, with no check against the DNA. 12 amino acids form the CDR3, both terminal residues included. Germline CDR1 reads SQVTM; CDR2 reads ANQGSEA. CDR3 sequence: CSVEVGDTEALV.

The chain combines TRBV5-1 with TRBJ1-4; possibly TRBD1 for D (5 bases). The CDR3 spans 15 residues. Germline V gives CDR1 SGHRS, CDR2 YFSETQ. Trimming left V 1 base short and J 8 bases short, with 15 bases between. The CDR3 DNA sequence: TGCGCCAGCAGCTTGAATGCAGGGTCAGGCGAAAAACTGTTTTTT. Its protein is CASSLNAGSGEKLFF.

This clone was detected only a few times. The DNA for the CDR3 is TGTGCCAGCAGCTCATTAGCCGTACAGGGTAATGAAAAACTGTTTTTT. Its protein product is CASSSLAVQGNEKLFF. The chain is built from TRBV7-6 and TRBJ1-4; a possible D gene is TRBD1 (6 bases). V was clipped by 4 bases and J by 4 bases, with 16 bases between them. The germline CDR1 and CDR2 sequences are SGHVS and FNYEAQ. The CDR3 is 16 residues long.

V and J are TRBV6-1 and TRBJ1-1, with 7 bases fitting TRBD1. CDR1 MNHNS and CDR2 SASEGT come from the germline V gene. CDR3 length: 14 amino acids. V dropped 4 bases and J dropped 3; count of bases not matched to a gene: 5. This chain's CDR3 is CASSALQGYTEAFF. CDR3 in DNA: TGTGCCAGCAGTGCCTTACAGGGGTACACTGAAGCTTTCTTT.

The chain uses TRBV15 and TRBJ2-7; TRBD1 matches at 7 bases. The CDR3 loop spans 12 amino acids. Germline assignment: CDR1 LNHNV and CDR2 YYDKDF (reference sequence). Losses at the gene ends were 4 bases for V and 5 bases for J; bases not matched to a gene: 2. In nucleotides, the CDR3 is TGTGCCACCAGCAACAGGGGCGACGAGCAGTACTTC. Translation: CATSNRGDEQYF.

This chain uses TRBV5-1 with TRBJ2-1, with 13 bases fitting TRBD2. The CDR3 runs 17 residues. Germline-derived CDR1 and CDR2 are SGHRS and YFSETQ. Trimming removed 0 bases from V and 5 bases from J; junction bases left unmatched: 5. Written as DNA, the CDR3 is TGCGCCAGCAGCTTGGCCTGGGGGACTAGCGGGAACAATGAGCAGTTCTTC. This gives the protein CASSLAWGTSGNNEQFF.

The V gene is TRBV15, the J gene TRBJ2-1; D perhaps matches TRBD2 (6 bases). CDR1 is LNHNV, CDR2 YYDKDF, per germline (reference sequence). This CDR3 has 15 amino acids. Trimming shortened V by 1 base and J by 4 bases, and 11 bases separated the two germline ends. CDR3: CATSRAGTGYNEQFF. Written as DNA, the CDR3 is TGTGCCACCAGCAGAGCGGGGACTGGATACAATGAGCAGTTCTTC.

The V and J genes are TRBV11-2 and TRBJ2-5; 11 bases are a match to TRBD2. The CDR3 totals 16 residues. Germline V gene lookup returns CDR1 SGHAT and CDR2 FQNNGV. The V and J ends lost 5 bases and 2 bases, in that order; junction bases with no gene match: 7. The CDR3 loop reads CASSPGLAAPQETQYF. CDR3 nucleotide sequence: TGTGCCAGCAGCCCGGGACTAGCGGCGCCTCAAGAGACCCAGTACTTC.

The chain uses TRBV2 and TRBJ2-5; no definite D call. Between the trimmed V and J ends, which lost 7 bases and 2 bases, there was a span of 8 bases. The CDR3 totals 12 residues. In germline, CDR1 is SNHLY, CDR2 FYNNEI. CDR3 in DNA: TGTGCCAGCATTGCGTATCAAGAGACCCAGTACTTC. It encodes CASIAYQETQYF.

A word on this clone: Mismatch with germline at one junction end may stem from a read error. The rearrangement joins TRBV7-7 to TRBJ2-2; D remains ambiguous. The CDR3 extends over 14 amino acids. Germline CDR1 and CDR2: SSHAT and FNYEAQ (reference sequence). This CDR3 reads CASSLDKNTGELFF. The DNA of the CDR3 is TGTGCTAGCAGCTTAGATAAGAACACCGGGGAGCTGTTTTTT.

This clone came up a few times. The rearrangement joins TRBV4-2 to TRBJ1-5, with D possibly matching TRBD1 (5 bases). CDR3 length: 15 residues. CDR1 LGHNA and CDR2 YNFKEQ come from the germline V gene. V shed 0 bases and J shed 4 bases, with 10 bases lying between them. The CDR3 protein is CASSQDWAGNQPQHF. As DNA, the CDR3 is TGTGCCAGCAGCCAAGATTGGGCAGGGAATCAGCCCCAGCATTTT.

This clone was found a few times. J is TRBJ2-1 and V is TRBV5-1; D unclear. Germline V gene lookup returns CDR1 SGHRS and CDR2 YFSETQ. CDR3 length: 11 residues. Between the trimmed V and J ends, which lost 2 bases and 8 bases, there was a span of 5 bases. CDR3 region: CASSLIDEQFF. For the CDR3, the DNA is TGCGCCAGCAGCTTAATAGATGAGCAGTTCTTC.

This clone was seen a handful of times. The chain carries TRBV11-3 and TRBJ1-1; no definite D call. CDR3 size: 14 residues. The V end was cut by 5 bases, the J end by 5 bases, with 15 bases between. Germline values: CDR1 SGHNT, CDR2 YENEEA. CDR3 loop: CASSLKGRGTEAFF. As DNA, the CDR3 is TGTGCCAGCAGCCTCAAAGGTCGAGGGACTGAAGCTTTCTTT.